These T cell receptor beta chains were read from a single sample in a study of blood T cell repertoires in COVID-19. Only in-frame clones appear in the TCRdb table, and some are missing; sequencing was by immunoSEQ multiplex PCR. The profile shows nearly 350,000 clones, roughly 90% of them singletons. Sequenced sample: peripheral blood. The receptors stem from a woman aged 70 to 79 with COVID-19, enrolled during active disease. CDR3s include the opening cysteine and the closing phenylalanine or tryptophan. Each record gives: D gene, clone size, V gene, J gene, CDR3 protein, CDR3 DNA. The D gene is left open where the match is weak. Clone size, where shown, is once, few, many, or a class for clones that have expanded.

-,-,TRBV27,TRBJ1-6,CASRQPDFGTPLHF,TGTGCCAGCAGACAACCGGACTTCGGTACACCCCTCCACTTT
TRBD1,-,TRBV9,TRBJ2-7,CASSGPGTGDNEQYF,TGTGCCAGCAGCGGTCCCGGGACAGGGGACAACGAGCAGTACTTC
TRBD2,-,TRBV7-3,TRBJ2-3,CASSSLAGVDTQYF,TGTGCCAGCAGCTCACTAGCGGGGGTAGATACGCAGTATTTT
TRBD1,-,TRBV30,TRBJ1-5,CAWVGTGGYSNQPQHF,TGTGCCTGGGTTGGGACAGGAGGGTATAGCAATCAGCCCCAGCATTTT
TRBD1,many,TRBV2,TRBJ1-5,CASSEGFAGGQPQHF,TGTGCCAGCAGTGAAGGGTTCGCAGGGGGCCAGCCCCAGCATTTT
-,-,TRBV7-2,TRBJ2-3,CASSSTTGTTDTQYF,TGTGCCAGCAGCTCTACGACAGGGACTACAGATACGCAGTATTTT
-,-,TRBV5-4,TRBJ1-5,CASSLDRDRQPQHF,TGTGCCAGCAGCTTGGACAGGGATCGTCAGCCCCAGCATTTT
TRBD2,-,TRBV7-2,TRBJ2-3,CASSSRTSGVIDTQYF,TGTGCCAGCAGCTCCCGGACTAGCGGGGTTATAGATACGCAGTATTTT
-,-,TRBV9,TRBJ1-1,CASSGTPMNTEAFF,TGTGCCAGCAGCGGGACACCTATGAACACTGAAGCTTTCTTT
-,-,TRBV11-2,TRBJ2-2,CASSSLRSSDTGELFF,TGTGCCAGCAGCTCTCTGAGGAGTTCAGACACCGGGGAGCTGTTTTTT
-,-,TRBV7-2,TRBJ1-2,CASSLETGVNYGYTF,TGTGCCAGCAGCTTAGAAACAGGAGTGAACTATGGCTACACCTTC
-,-,TRBV7-2,TRBJ2-3,CASSPQIQSLGFTDTQYF,TGTGCCAGCAGCCCCCAGATACAGTCCCTTGGGTTTACAGATACGCAGTATTTT
-,once,TRBV5-6,TRBJ1-6,CASRGGTYNSPLHF,TGTGCCAGCCGCGGGGGGACCTATAATTCACCCCTCCACTTT
-,-,TRBV28,TRBJ1-5,CASSLFLQGRWEGGYSNQPQHF,TGTGCCAGCAGTTTATTTCTACAGGGCCGGTGGGAGGGGGGGTATAGCAATCAGCCCCAGCATTTT